The 23 T cell receptor beta chains below come from one sample, sequenced in a study of blood T cell repertoires in COVID-19. Sequencing used immunoSEQ multiplex PCR; TCRdb keeps in-frame clones, though not all of them. This table has fewer than 200,000 clones, 80% to 90% appearing once. The specimen sequenced was peripheral blood. The source is a man aged 50-59 years with active or convalescent COVID-19.

The CDR3 here is CASSEGTQYF. CDR3 nucleotides: TGTGCCAGCAGCGAGGGGACCCAGTACTTC. The chain combines TRBV7-9 with TRBJ2-5; a possible D gene is TRBD2 (5 bases). V was cut by 5 bases and J by 7 bases, with 5 bases left in between. This CDR3 is built from 10 residues. CDR1 and CDR2 from the germline V gene are SEHNR and FQNEAQ (reference sequence).

V and J are TRBV7-2 and TRBJ2-7, with 10 bases matching TRBD2. The V gene end was trimmed by 1 base and the J gene end by 0 bases; junction bases not matched to a gene: 6. Per germline, CDR1 SGHTA and CDR2 FQGNSA. The CDR3 runs to 17 residues. CDR3 nucleotide sequence: TGTGCCAGCAGCTTAGGGGATAGCGGGGGGAGCTCCTACGAGCAGTACTTC. Encoded protein: CASSLGDSGGSSYEQYF.

CDR3 DNA: TGTGCCAGCAGTTTAGCGGAAAATCAGCCCCAGCATTTT. Its protein product is CASSLAENQPQHF. The chain links TRBV27 to TRBJ1-5; D is undetermined. This CDR3 contains 13 residues. Trimming took off 2 bases at V and 4 bases at J, with 6 bases between the two ends. Germline lookup yields CDR1 MNHEY and CDR2 SMNVEV (reference sequence).

V gene TRBV11-3 combines with J gene TRBJ1-2; TRBD1 aligns across 7 bases. Germline values: CDR1 SGHNT, CDR2 YENEEA. J gave up 2 bases and V 5 bases, and 2 bases lay outside the gene matches. The CDR3 sequence is 13 residues long. CDR3 DNA: TGTGCCAGCAGCGCGACAGGGAACTATGGCTACACCTTC. As protein: CASSATGNYGYTF.

The chain couples TRBV30 to TRBJ2-5; D not certain. The CDR3 sequence is 15 residues long. Per the germline V gene, CDR1 is GTSNPN and CDR2 is SVGIG (reference sequence). Trimming removed 0 bases at V and 1 base at J, with 12 bases between. This chain's CDR3 is CAWSVLGQAQETQYF. CDR3 bases: TGTGCCTGGAGTGTACTTGGGCAGGCCCAAGAGACCCAGTACTTC. Complete variable domain (other parts from reference TRBV30 and TRBJ2-5): SQTIHQWPATLVQPVGSPLSLECTVEGTSNPNLYWYRQAAGRGLQLLFYSVGIGQISSEVPQNLSASRPQDRQFILSSKKLLLSDSGFYLCAWSVLGQAQETQYFGPGTRLLVL.

The chain carries TRBV11-2 and TRBJ2-5, with 10 bases identical to TRBD2. V lost 7 bases and J lost 3; bases outside the gene matches: 11. The germline gives CDR1 SGHAT, CDR2 FQNNGV. This CDR3 is 16 amino acids long. The CDR3 DNA follows: TGTGCCAGCACCTCTCCGGCTACTAGCGGGAAAGAGACCCAGTACTTC. Translation gives CASTSPATSGKETQYF.

J is TRBJ2-7 and V is TRBV30, with D uncertain. The V gene lost 4 bases and the J gene lost 2 bases, with 9 bases spanning the gap. Germline values: CDR1 GTSNPN, CDR2 SVGIG (reference sequence). The CDR3 covers 12 residues. CDR3 in DNA: TGTGCCTGGAACGCTAATCCCTACGAGCAGTACTTC. Protein product: CAWNANPYEQYF.

This clone came up once. The chain has TRBV5-4 and TRBJ2-7, with D possibly TRBD2 on 6 matching bases. CDR1 is SGHNT and CDR2 is YYREEE in the germline V gene (reference sequence). Trimming removed 3 bases at V and 0 bases at J, with 13 bases between. The CDR3 sequence is 15 residues long. The chain's CDR3 is CASSSRDGSSYEQYF. CDR3 coding DNA: TGTGCCAGCAGCTCCCGGGACGGGAGCTCCTACGAGCAGTACTTC.

J is TRBJ1-2 and V is TRBV6-5; 7 bases line up with TRBD1. The CDR3 runs 14 residues. Unmatched junction bases numbered 8, after V lost 6 bases and J lost 4 bases. Germline V gene sequence: CDR1 MNHEY, CDR2 SVGAGI. CDR3 residues: CASRPGQTVYGYTF. DNA of the CDR3: TGTGCCAGCAGACCGGGACAGACAGTCTATGGCTACACCTTC.

This chain links TRBV5-1 with TRBJ2-5, with 7 bases that match TRBD1. The ends lost 7 bases at V and 2 bases at J; junction bases unmatched: 5. CDR3 length: 13 amino acids. Germline CDR1 SGHRS, CDR2 YFSETQ. The CDR3 DNA is TGCGCCAGCGGGACGGGACAGCAAGAGACCCAGTACTTC. It yields the protein CASGTGQQETQYF.

V is TRBV6-5 and J is TRBJ2-5, with a possible D match to TRBD2 (5 bases). V lost 7 bases and J 2 bases, leaving 14 bases between the germline ends. The CDR3 runs 14 residues. CDR1 and CDR2 (germline): MNHEY, SVGAGI. CDR3: CASTPLAFQETQYF. The CDR3 DNA sequence: TGTGCCAGCACTCCTCTAGCATTTCAAGAGACCCAGTACTTC.

The rearrangement joins TRBV11-3 to TRBJ2-3; D remains unclear. V lost 5 bases to trimming and J lost 3 bases, with 9 bases between them. The V gene's germline CDR1 is SGHNT and CDR2 YENEEA. The CDR3 has 13 amino acids. CDR3 sequence: CASSPTWTDTQYF. In nucleotides, the CDR3 is TGTGCCAGCAGCCCAACTTGGACAGATACGCAGTATTTT.

The chain uses TRBV7-2 and TRBJ2-1, with unresolved D. The length of the CDR3 is 11 residues. V dropped 5 bases and J dropped 9 bases, with 8 bases sitting between them. Looked up from germline, CDR1 is SGHTA and CDR2 is FQGNSA. The CDR3 DNA reads TGTGCCAGCAGCCCCCGCGGTGAGCAGTTCTTC. Its protein product is CASSPRGEQFF. Drawing the rest from reference TRBV7-2 and TRBJ2-1, the complete variable domain is GAGVSQSPSNKVTEKGKDVELRCDPISGHTALYWYRQSLGQGLEFLIYFQGNSAPDKSGLPSDRFSAERTGGSVSTLTIQRTQQEDSAVYLCASSPRGEQFFGPGTRLTVL.

The rearrangement links TRBV7-6 to TRBJ2-7; TRBD1 matches 9 bases. This CDR3 contains 14 residues. V dropped 5 bases and J dropped 7; count of bases not matched to a gene: 9. The germline CDR1 and CDR2 sequences are SGHVS and FNYEAQ. CDR3 sequence (DNA): TGTGCCAGCAGCCAGGGACAGGGTCCGAGGGAGCAGTACTTC. This encodes CASSQGQGPREQYF.

The chain employs TRBV28 and TRBJ2-5; 11 bases match TRBD2. Looked up from germline, CDR1 is MDHEN and CDR2 is SYDVKM. After removal of 7 bases from V and 5 bases from J, the junction contained 6 bases not matched to a gene. This CDR3 has 14 amino acids. The CDR3 region is CASISPSGGETQYF. CDR3 bases: TGTGCCAGCATTTCCCCTAGCGGGGGGGAGACCCAGTACTTC. Filled out from reference TRBV28 and TRBJ2-5, the complete variable domain reads DVKVTQSSRYLVKRTGEKVFLECVQDMDHENMFWYRQDPGLGLRLIYFSYDVKMKEKGDIPEGYSVSREKKERFSLILESASTNQTSMYLCASISPSGGETQYFGPGTRLLVL.

The chain uses TRBV11-2 and TRBJ1-1, with D maybe TRBD1 (5 bases). V gave up 6 bases and J gave up 2 bases, with 10 bases separating them. CDR3 length equals 13 residues. Per the germline V gene, CDR1 is SGHAT and CDR2 is FQNNGV. The CDR3 bases are TGTGCCAGCAGACGACAGACAAACACTGAAGCTTTCTTT. Amino acid sequence: CASRRQTNTEAFF.

The chain recombines TRBV29-1 with TRBJ2-5; the D is unclear. Trimming pared 6 bases from V and 1 base from J, leaving 9 bases between. The germline V gene has CDR1 SQVTM and CDR2 ANQGSEA. The CDR3 runs to 12 residues. The CDR3 nucleotides read TGCAGCGTGCGAGAGTTCCAAGAGACCCAGTACTTC. Amino acid sequence: CSVREFQETQYF.

The rearrangement uses TRBV5-1 and TRBJ2-1, with a possible D match to TRBD1 (6 bases). Trimming cost V 4 bases and J 9 bases, with 14 bases left between them. The CDR3 contains 13 residues. Germline lookup yields CDR1 SGHRS and CDR2 YFSETQ. The CDR3 bases are TGCGCCAGCAGCGCGGAACAGGGCTCTGAGCAGTTCTTC. Protein sequence: CASSAEQGSEQFF.

The genes are TRBV7-3 and TRBJ1-1; 7 bases fit TRBD1. Germline CDR1 reads SGHTA; CDR2 reads FQGTGA. The CDR3 totals 16 residues. V shed 2 bases and J 1 base; nucleotides not matched to a gene: 7. In DNA form, the CDR3 reads TGTGCCAGCAGCTTACCAACCAGACAGGGGAACACTGAAGCTTTCTTT. This codes for CASSLPTRQGNTEAFF.

The chain links TRBV19 to TRBJ1-5; possible D gene TRBD1, 6 bases. Trimming took 8 bases from V and 4 from J, leaving 18 bases between them. The CDR3 has 15 amino acids. In germline, CDR1 is LNHDA, CDR2 SQIVND (reference sequence). The CDR3 DNA reads TGTGCCAGTCAACAGGGTCTTCTCTTGAATCAGCCCCAGCATTTT. This translates into CASQQGLLLNQPQHF.

The V call is TRBV19, the J call TRBJ1-6, with 8 bases aligning to TRBD1. The V and J ends lost 4 bases and 0 bases, in that order; junction bases with no gene match: 2. Per germline, CDR1 LNHDA and CDR2 SQIVND (reference sequence). The CDR3 runs 16 residues. CDR3 nucleotides: TGTGCCAGTAGTACAACAGGGGGCTCCTATAATTCACCCCTCCACTTT. The encoded protein is CASSTTGGSYNSPLHF.

The chain employs TRBV19 and TRBJ1-5; possible D gene TRBD1, 5 bases. CDR1 and CDR2 from the germline V gene are LNHDA and SQIVND (reference sequence). Trimming took 3 bases from V and 6 from J, leaving 9 bases between them. This CDR3 spans 13 amino acids. The CDR3 here is CASSIGGGQPQHF. DNA for the CDR3: TGTGCCAGTAGTATCGGGGGGGGTCAGCCCCAGCATTTT.

The sample holds one count of this clone. V usage is TRBV6-5 and J usage is TRBJ1-1, with D unresolved. Trimming shortened V by 0 bases and J by 3 bases, and 11 bases separated the two germline ends. The CDR3 consists of 15 residues. Germline V gene data show CDR1 as MNHEY and CDR2 as SVGAGI. In DNA form, the CDR3 reads TGTGCCAGCAGTTACTCGTTCGGTCAGGACACTGAAGCTTTCTTT. This codes for CASSYSFGQDTEAFF.